The 32 T cell receptor beta chains given below trace back to one sample, sequenced in a study of blood T cell repertoires in COVID-19. Sequencing used immunoSEQ multiplex PCR; TCRdb keeps in-frame clones, though not all of them. Altogether approximately 130,000 clones are present, 80% to 85% being singletons, with the ten largest covering under 20%. The sequencing sample was made of PBMCs or T cells enriched from blood (not recorded which). The receptors come from a man younger than 45 who had recovered from COVID-19.

The chain links TRBV29-1 to TRBJ2-1; the D gene is possibly TRBD2 (6 bases). The CDR3 is made up of 14 amino acids. Trimming removed 4 bases at V and 8 bases at J, with 18 bases between. Germline V gives CDR1 SQVTM, CDR2 ANQGSEA. CDR3 protein: CSVVLLAQQYEQFF. The CDR3 coding sequence is TGCAGCGTTGTGTTGCTAGCGCAACAGTATGAGCAGTTCTTC.

The chain uses TRBV11-2 and TRBJ1-6, with 11 bases matching TRBD1. The CDR3 has 15 amino acids. Losses at the gene ends were 1 base for V and 10 bases for J; bases not matched to a gene: 3. Germline V gene lookup returns CDR1 SGHAT and CDR2 FQNNGV. The CDR3 loop is CASSLGTGGNSPLHF. DNA for the CDR3: TGTGCCAGCAGCTTAGGGACAGGGGGCAACTCACCCCTCCACTTT.

V usage is TRBV7-9 and J usage is TRBJ1-2, with a possible D match to TRBD1 (5 bases). From germline, CDR1 is SEHNR and CDR2 FQNEAQ (reference sequence). CDR3 length equals 13 residues. V lost 1 base to trimming and J lost 4 bases, with 7 bases between them. The DNA for the CDR3 is TGTGCCAGCAGCTTAGGACAGCCCTATGGCTACACCTTC. Protein sequence: CASSLGQPYGYTF.

This chain links TRBV7-9 with TRBJ2-6, with TRBD1 identical over 9 bases. This CDR3 is built from 18 residues. From germline, CDR1 is SEHNR and CDR2 FQNEAQ (reference sequence). The V and J ends lost 3 bases and 1 base, in that order; junction bases with no gene match: 7. The DNA for the CDR3 is TGTGCCAGCAGCTTGGGGGCGGGACAGGGATCTGGGGCCAACGTCCTGACTTTC. Protein sequence: CASSLGAGQGSGANVLTF.

This clone was picked up one time. This rearrangement joins TRBV19 to TRBJ2-3; possibly TRBD2 for D (6 bases). V shed 3 bases and J shed 1 base, with 14 bases lying between them. The germline gives CDR1 LNHDA, CDR2 SQIVND (reference sequence). The CDR3 is made up of 16 amino acids. CDR3 region: CASSMWGGDGTDTQYF. CDR3 bases: TGTGCCAGTAGTATGTGGGGCGGGGACGGCACAGATACGCAGTATTTT.

The chain is built from TRBV27 and TRBJ1-6; possibly TRBD1 for D (5 bases). Germline V gene sequence: CDR1 MNHEY, CDR2 SMNVEV (reference sequence). Deletions cut 5 bases from V and 3 bases from J, with 14 bases between. The CDR3 contains 16 residues. In DNA form, the CDR3 reads TGTGCCAGCAGTCCGGCCGCGGGGGACTATAATTCACCCCTCCACTTT. Translation gives CASSPAAGDYNSPLHF.

The CDR3 bases are TGCAGCGTCGCGGGGACGGTCTCTGGGGCCAACGTCCTGACTTTC. The encoded protein is CSVAGTVSGANVLTF. V and J are TRBV29-1 and TRBJ2-6; possibly TRBD2 for D (6 bases). The CDR3 is 15 residues long. V was clipped by 6 bases and J by 0 bases, with 12 bases between them. Germline lookup yields CDR1 SQVTM and CDR2 ANQGSEA.

This chain links TRBV12-5 with TRBJ1-5, with TRBD1 identical over 8 bases. This CDR3 is built from 17 residues. Germline CDR1 reads LGHNT; CDR2 reads FRNRAP. The trim removed 5 bases at V and 3 bases at J, leaving 12 bases unmatched. Here the CDR3 DNA reads TGTGCTAGTGGTACGCCAGGGGGCGTTAACCTCAATCAGCCCCAGCATTTT. This translates into CASGTPGGVNLNQPQHF. Supplemented by reference TRBV12-5 and TRBJ1-5, the full variable domain reads DARVTQTPRHKVTEMGQEVTMRCQPILGHNTVFWYRQTMMQGLELLAYFRNRAPLDDSGMPKDRFSAEMPDATLATLKIQPSEPRDSAVYFCASGTPGGVNLNQPQHFGDGTRLSIL.

The chain joins TRBV3-1 (or the pseudogene TRBV3-2) to TRBJ1-6; D gene uncertain. V was trimmed by 4 bases and J by 6 bases, leaving 7 bases between them. The CDR3 covers 13 residues. Germline assignment: CDR1 LGHDT and CDR2 YNNKEL (reference sequence). CDR3 sequence: CASSPHGNSPLHF. The CDR3 region has the DNA TGTGCCAGCAGCCCCCACGGTAATTCACCCCTCCACTTT.

The rearrangement joins TRBV10-3 to TRBJ2-3, with D possibly being TRBD1 (6 bases). V lost 4 bases to trimming and J lost 0 bases, with 8 bases between them. The CDR3 loop spans 14 amino acids. The germline gives CDR1 ENHRY, CDR2 SYGVKD. In DNA, the CDR3 is TGTGCCATCAGTGTACAGGGTAGCACAGATACGCAGTATTTT. This sequence encodes CAISVQGSTDTQYF.

The chain uses TRBV5-8 and TRBJ1-2; D remains ambiguous. Germline V gene sequence: CDR1 SGHTS, CDR2 YDEGEE. CDR3 length: 14 residues. The V gene lost 2 bases and the J gene lost 9 bases, with 17 bases spanning the gap. DNA of the CDR3: TGTGCCAGCAGCTTTAAATGGGAGGGAGGTCGCTACACCTTC. Its translation is CASSFKWEGGRYTF.

In its sample, this clone was seen once. The chain has TRBV5-1 and TRBJ1-1; TRBD1 agrees at 9 bases. V was pared by 0 bases and J by 4 bases, with 10 bases of the junction left unmatched. Germline V CDR1 and CDR2: SGHRS, YFSETQ. There are 17 residues in the CDR3. The CDR3 DNA reads as TGCGCCAGCAGCTTGGGGGACAGGGAGGCGGAGGGCACTGAAGCTTTCTTT. It encodes CASSLGDREAEGTEAFF.

This clone was found a few times. The chain uses TRBV6-6 and TRBJ1-1; D perhaps matches TRBD1 (6 bases). The ends were cut back, 7 bases at V and 3 bases at J, with 15 bases in the middle. This CDR3 comprises 14 residues. Germline CDR1 and CDR2: MNHNY and SVGAGI (reference sequence). CDR3 sequence: CASTKGGRDTEAFF. CDR3 DNA sequence: TGTGCCAGCACCAAGGGGGGGCGAGACACTGAAGCTTTCTTT.

This chain connects TRBV5-1 to TRBJ1-2; tentatively, D is TRBD1 (6 bases). Germline CDR1 SGHRS, CDR2 YFSETQ. This CDR3 comprises 17 residues. Trimming pared 4 bases from V and 0 bases from J, leaving 19 bases between. The CDR3 DNA reads as TGCGCCAGCAGCCCGGCCTCTTTGGGACAAGCTAACTATGGCTACACCTTC. It translates to CASSPASLGQANYGYTF.

The rearrangement joins TRBV27 to TRBJ1-6; D unclear. Germline V lookup: CDR1 MNHEY, CDR2 SMNVEV (reference sequence). Trimming stripped 7 bases from V and 10 bases from J, with 23 bases between. The CDR3 is 16 residues long. The CDR3 nucleotides are TGTGCCAGCACTCTCGGTCCTGACAAAAATGGATCACCCCTCCACTTT. The encoded protein is CASTLGPDKNGSPLHF.

The rearrangement joins TRBV5-1 to TRBJ2-5, with D tentatively TRBD2 (6 bases). Between the trimmed V and J ends, which lost 4 bases and 5 bases, there was a span of 15 bases. CDR1 is SGHRS and CDR2 is YFSETQ in the germline V gene. The CDR3 length is 14 residues. The CDR3 region is CASSPTSTSETQYF. DNA of the CDR3: TGCGCCAGCAGCCCCACTAGCACATCCGAGACCCAGTACTTC.

The chain employs TRBV10-3 and TRBJ2-5, with TRBD2 as a possible D gene (6 bases). Germline CDR1 is ENHRY and CDR2 is SYGVKD. Trimming left V 4 bases short and J 3 bases short, with 12 bases between. CDR3 size: 14 residues. The CDR3 DNA reads as TGTGCCATCAGTGGGGGGGACCCAGAAGAGACCCAGTACTTC. Protein sequence: CAISGGDPEETQYF.

This rearrangement joins TRBV10-1 to TRBJ1-5; D is unclear. CDR1 and CDR2 (germline): WNHNN, SYGVQD (reference sequence). The CDR3 runs 13 residues. V gave up 3 bases and J gave up 4 bases, with 7 bases separating them. The CDR3 sequence is CASSENWNQPQHF. CDR3 nucleotide sequence: TGCGCCAGCAGTGAAAACTGGAATCAGCCCCAGCATTTT.

This clone was seen only a few times. The rearrangement uses TRBV6-2 or TRBV6-3 and TRBJ1-5; the D gene is possibly TRBD1 (6 bases). Trimming cost V 2 bases and J 4 bases, with 6 bases left between them. Germline CDR1 and CDR2: MNHEY and SVGEGT. CDR3 size: 13 residues. CDR3 nucleotide sequence: TGTGCCAGCAGTTACACAGGGAATCAGCCCCAGCATTTT. Protein product: CASSYTGNQPQHF.

This chain connects TRBV10-3 to TRBJ2-3; the match to TRBD2 covers 10 bases. The CDR3 consists of 15 residues. Germline CDR1 is ENHRY and CDR2 is SYGVKD. Unmatched junction bases numbered 1, after V lost 4 bases and J lost 0 bases. DNA of the CDR3: TGTGCCATCAGTGCTAGCGGGGGTAGCACAGATACGCAGTATTTT. Amino acid sequence: CAISASGGSTDTQYF.

This chain joins TRBV9 and TRBJ1-1; D is uncertain. The CDR3 has 13 residues. Trimming removed 5 bases at V and 8 bases at J, with 16 bases between. Germline CDR1 is SGDLS and CDR2 is YYNGEE. The CDR3 here is CASSRRAGYEAFF. CDR3 sequence (DNA): TGTGCCAGCAGTAGGCGGGCGGGATACGAAGCTTTCTTT.

The chain is built from TRBV11-2 and TRBJ1-3, with D possibly being TRBD1 (6 bases). The CDR3 sequence is 13 residues long. V was cut by 7 bases and J by 3 bases, with 10 bases left in between. Germline CDR1 reads SGHAT; CDR2 reads FQNNGV. Written as DNA, the CDR3 is TGTGCCAGCACCATGGACAGTGGAAACACCATATATTTT. It codes for CASTMDSGNTIYF.

V gene TRBV2 combines with J gene TRBJ2-4; D perhaps matches TRBD2 (6 bases). The CDR3 loop spans 16 amino acids. The germline CDR1 and CDR2 sequences are SNHLY and FYNNEI. Between the trimmed V and J ends, which lost 5 bases and 0 bases, there was a span of 14 bases. The CDR3 region is CASSRGGDLAKNIQYF. As DNA, the CDR3 is TGTGCCAGCAGTCGAGGAGGGGACCTAGCCAAAAACATTCAGTACTTC.

This clone has a handful of counts. This rearrangement joins TRBV6-2 or TRBV6-3 to TRBJ2-1; TRBD2 agrees at 10 bases. This CDR3 region has 17 residues. The V and J ends lost 5 bases and 7 bases, in that order; junction bases with no gene match: 14. CDR1 is MNHEY, CDR2 SVGEGT, per germline. The CDR3 DNA sequence: TGTGCCAGCAGTCCGACTATCACTAGCGGGAACGAAAATGAGCAGTTCTTC. This encodes CASSPTITSGNENEQFF.

The chain carries TRBV4-2 and TRBJ2-3; 7 bases fit TRBD2. V lost 3 bases and J lost 2; bases outside the gene matches: 11. Germline assignment: CDR1 LGHNA and CDR2 YNFKEQ. The CDR3 is made up of 17 amino acids. In DNA, the CDR3 is TGTGCCAGCAGCCAGGTTCCAGCGGGAACAAACACAGATACGCAGTATTTT. The encoded protein is CASSQVPAGTNTDTQYF.

This clone was seen just once. This same CDR3 is encoded by further DNA sequences in the sample. This chain joins TRBV5-1 and TRBJ2-3, with 10 bases identical to TRBD2. Germline CDR1 is SGHRS and CDR2 is YFSETQ. This CDR3 has 16 residues. V dropped 0 bases and J dropped 3; count of bases not matched to a gene: 4. The CDR3 DNA reads TGCGCCAGCAGCTTGGAAGCGGGAGGGCCGACAGATACGCAGTATTTT. As protein: CASSLEAGGPTDTQYF.

The chain employs TRBV24-1 and TRBJ2-1; 9 nucleotides agree with TRBD1. Germline-derived CDR1 and CDR2 are KGHDR and SFDVKD. This CDR3 has 13 amino acids. The trim removed 3 bases at V and 7 bases at J, leaving 0 bases unmatched. The CDR3 DNA reads as TGTGCCACCAGTGATGGACAGGGGAATGAGCAGTTCTTC. It encodes CATSDGQGNEQFF.

This clone showed up just once. The chain has TRBV4-2 and TRBJ1-4, with D hard to call. The germline gives CDR1 LGHNA, CDR2 YNFKEQ. The CDR3 runs to 15 residues. The V and J ends lost 1 base and 6 bases respectively, with 12 bases between them. CDR3 amino acids: CASSQGSALDEKLFF. The CDR3 bases are TGTGCCAGCAGCCAAGGGAGTGCTTTGGATGAAAAACTGTTTTTT.

V is TRBV4-1 and J is TRBJ1-3; D is ambiguous. Trimming removed 0 bases from V and 4 bases from J, with 13 bases in between. Germline CDR1 is MGHRA and CDR2 is YSYEKL. The CDR3 runs 16 residues. This chain's CDR3 is CASSQEVGLGGNTIYF. In DNA, the CDR3 is TGCGCCAGCAGCCAAGAAGTGGGCCTTGGCGGAAACACCATATATTTT.

This chain joins TRBV19 and TRBJ1-1; no definite D call. V was clipped by 6 bases and J by 0 bases, with 29 bases between them. Germline assignment: CDR1 LNHDA and CDR2 SQIVND (reference sequence). The CDR3 totals 20 residues. CDR3 in DNA: TGTGCCAGTAGGGATGGAAGGCGGGGTGGGGTAAAAATCATGAACACTGAAGCTTTCTTT. Protein product: CASRDGRRGGVKIMNTEAFF.

This clone appeared a single time. The chain carries TRBV5-4 and TRBJ2-2; D is ambiguous. The CDR3 runs to 13 residues. Germline CDR1 and CDR2: SGHNT and YYREEE (reference sequence). The V end lost 0 bases, the J end lost 6 bases, and 6 bases lay between the germline ends. CDR3: CASSLDRAGELFF. CDR3 DNA: TGTGCCAGCAGCTTGGACCGGGCCGGGGAGCTGTTTTTT. The complete variable domain, with remaining parts taken from reference TRBV5-4 and TRBJ2-2, reads ETGVTQSPTHLIKTRGQQVTLRCSSQSGHNTVSWYQQALGQGPQFIFQYYREEENGRGNFPPRFSGLQFPNYSSELNVNALELDDSALYLCASSLDRAGELFFGEGSRLTVL.

V gene TRBV12-3 or TRBV12-4 combines with J gene TRBJ1-2, with TRBD1 identical over 7 bases. This CDR3 is built from 13 residues. V was pared by 3 bases and J by 3 bases, with 1 base of the junction left unmatched. The CDR3 DNA reads TGTGCCAGCAGTTTGAGGGGGCACTATGGCTACACCTTC. Its translation is CASSLRGHYGYTF.